The entry below gives a single T cell receptor beta chain sequence along with its context. The antigen is not known. J lost 10 bases, V lost 2 bases, and 9 bases had no gene match. CDR1 is SGHTA, CDR2 FQGTGA, per germline. The CDR3 covers 15 residues. The sample comes from a study of T cell responses to AZD1222 COVID-19 vaccine. Regarding the study as a whole: Following two doses of AZD1222, Spike-specific TCR breadth and depth rose. The donor cohort was predominantly white British with a female majority, and clonal diversity may have been underestimated.

Pooling of second doses given at about 4 or about 12 weeks was done. Clones were read by immunoSEQ multiplex PCR, and TCRdb kept only the in-frame ones, dropping some. This sample has about 120,000 clones, with around 88% found just once. The chain joins TRBV7-3 to TRBJ2-1, with TRBD2 matching over 9 bases. The sample here was peripheral blood, taken 28 days after the second AZD1222 dose. The TCR sequence derives from an adult who received the AZD1222 COVID-19 vaccine. This chain's CDR3 is CASSLGTSSPEEQFF. CDR3 DNA sequence: TGTGCCAGCAGCTTAGGGACTAGCAGCCCCGAGGAGCAGTTCTTC.